This TCR beta chain stems from a study of metastatic and nonmetastatic thyroid tumors. Study summary: Malignant and benign thyroid patients had repertoires compared in peripheral blood and tumor or nodule tissue.

This clone was detected ten times or more. Its antigen is as yet unknown. Germline loops: CDR1 SQVTM, CDR2 ANQGSEA. This CDR3 comprises 13 residues. V lost 6 bases and J lost 0, with 9 bases in between. No treatment of any kind had been given to any patient before thyroid surgery. Whole-study findings and limits: The reported finding was significantly higher TCR beta diversity in malignant thyroid tumors relative to benign nodules, in blood and tumor.

TCRdb ran MiXCR on the PCR reads. The table has 15,000 or so clones, approximately 31% seen once. Sequenced material: blood. The chain uses TRBV29-1 and TRBJ1-3; no clear D gene. The origin of this receptor is a female donor with papillary thyroid cancer or a benign thyroid nodule (not recorded which). Some clones in this sample may be carry-over from other donors' samples. DNA of the CDR3: TGCAGCGTGGGGAACTTCTCTGGAAACACCATATATTTT. It yields the protein CSVGNFSGNTIYF.